A selection of T cell receptor beta chains follows, all from one sample in a study of cytomegalovirus exposure and HLA in healthy donors. Measured with immunoSEQ multiplex PCR; TCRdb has only the in-frame clones, and not every one. This table has about 200,000 clones, about 78% appearing once. The source material was PBMCs. These receptors originate from a woman aged 30 to 39 in good health and CMV-seronegative. CDR3s include the opening cysteine and the closing phenylalanine or tryptophan. A D gene is named only where the DNA matches it firmly. Size is stated for part of the rows, as once, few or many counts, or as a class when the clone is expanded.

>16|TRBV28|TRBJ1-1|.|TRBD1
TGTGCCAGCAGTTTGCCGGGGACAGGGGGCGGCACTGAAGCTTTCTTT
CASSLPGTGGGTEAFF
>15|TRBV5-4|TRBJ2-1|.|.
TGTGCCAGCACCACCGTGGCGCTAGGTTCCAATGAGCAGTTCTTC
CASTTVALGSNEQFF
>15|TRBV28|TRBJ2-1|few|TRBD2
TGTGCCAGCACCCCGACTAGCGGGAGGGCCCATGAGCAGTTCTTC
CASTPTSGRAHEQFF
>16|TRBV7-2|TRBJ2-7|.|TRBD1
TGTGCCAGCAGCGAGCCGGACAGGGTTTGGGTTAACGAGCAGTACTTC
CASSEPDRVWVNEQYF
>12|TRBV9|TRBJ2-2|once|.
TGTGCCAGCAGCCACGGGGGCGGGGAGCTGTTTTTT
CASSHGGGELFF
>13|TRBV5-6|TRBJ2-7|.|.
TGTGCCAGCAGCTTGACACCTTACTACGAGCAGTACTTC
CASSLTPYYEQYF
>16|TRBV30|TRBJ2-5|few|TRBD2
TGTGCCTGGAGTGTACAAAGACGGGGGGGCACCGAGACCCAGTACTTC
CAWSVQRRGGTETQYF
>16|TRBV27|TRBJ2-2|.|TRBD2
TGTGCCAGCAGTTTAATACTAGCGGGAGGGACCGGGGAGCTGTTTTTT
CASSLILAGGTGELFF
>14|TRBV9|TRBJ1-4|.|.
TGTGCCAGCAGCGTAGGACAAACTAATGAAAAACTGTTTTTT
CASSVGQTNEKLFF
>15|TRBV15|TRBJ2-7|.|TRBD2
TGTGCCACCAGCGGAGGACTAGCGGTGACCTACGAGCAGTACTTC
CATSGGLAVTYEQYF
>13|TRBV10-3|TRBJ2-5|once|.
TGTGCCATCAAACACGAGGACTACGAGACCCAGTACTTC
CAIKHEDYETQYF
>15|TRBV6-5|TRBJ2-7|.|.
TGTGCCAGCAGTTTAGACTATCGGGTTGCCTACGAGCAGTACTTC
CASSLDYRVAYEQYF
>14|TRBV6-5|TRBJ1-5|.|.
TGTGCCAGCAGTGAACTGTACAGCAATCAGCCCCAGCATTTT
CASSELYSNQPQHF
>14|TRBV5-1|TRBJ2-1|once|TRBD2
TGCGCCAGCAGCTTCGCTAGCGGTAACAATGAGCAGTTCTTC
CASSFASGNNEQFF
>16|TRBV5-1|TRBJ1-6|few|.
TGCGCCAGCAGCGCAGGGGTCAGCTCCTATAATTCACCCCTCCACTTT
CASSAGVSSYNSPLHF
>14|TRBV7-9|TRBJ1-5|few|.
TGTGCCAGCAGCCTCCGGGTCCACAATCAGCCCCAGCATTTT
CASSLRVHNQPQHF
>14|TRBV28|TRBJ1-1|.|TRBD1
TGTGCCAGCAGTTTCCGGACAGGGGACACTGAAGCTTTCTTT
CASSFRTGDTEAFF
>13|TRBV5-1|TRBJ2-2|.|.
TGCGCCAGCAGCTCTCAGGACACCGGGGAGCTGTTTTTT
CASSSQDTGELFF
>18|TRBV11-2|TRBJ2-7|few|TRBD2
TGTGCCAGCAGCTTAGATCGGGCGGGCGGGAGGACCCTGGGAGAGCAGTACTTC
CASSLDRAGGRTLGEQYF
>16|TRBV9|TRBJ1-3|.|.
TGTGCCAGCAGTCCGGGACATAGTCGCTCTGGAAACACCATATATTTT
CASSPGHSRSGNTIYF
>17|TRBV4-1|TRBJ2-3|.|TRBD2
TGCGCCAGCAGCCAAGATGGCGGGGGGGGTGTCACAGATACGCAGTATTTT
CASSQDGGGGVTDTQYF
>15|TRBV28|TRBJ2-5|once|.
TGTGCCAGCACCCGTCCACAGGGCCCTCAAGAGACCCAGTACTTC
CASTRPQGPQETQYF
>16|TRBV4-1|TRBJ2-7|few|.
TGCGCCAGCAGCCGAGGTGACAGGCCCGACTCCTACGAGCAGTACTTC
CASSRGDRPDSYEQYF
>15|TRBV19|TRBJ2-3|.|.
TGTGCCAGTAGCGTCGGAGGGACCAGCACAGATACGCAGTATTTT
CASSVGGTSTDTQYF
>19|TRBV30|TRBJ2-3|.|TRBD2
TGTGCCTGGAGTCCTGAAGGGGGCACTAGCGGGATCCTCACAGATACGCAGTATTTT
CAWSPEGGTSGILTDTQYF
>13|TRBV4-1|TRBJ1-6|.|.
TGCGCCAGCAGCCAAAGTCGAGAGTCACCCCTCCACTTT
CASSQSRESPLHF
>14|TRBV5-1|TRBJ2-2|.|.
TGCGCCAGCAGCTTGGAAACTAACACCGGGGAGCTGTTTTTT
CASSLETNTGELFF
>15|TRBV5-1|TRBJ2-7|.|TRBD1
TGCGCCAGCAGCGGTACACGGGACAGGACCTACGAGCAGTACTTC
CASSGTRDRTYEQYF
>14|TRBV5-1|TRBJ1-1|.|TRBD1
TGCGCCAGCAGCTTGGAGACAGGGGAAACTGAAGCTTTCTTT
CASSLETGETEAFF
>15|TRBV28|TRBJ2-7|.|TRBD2
TGTGCCAGCAGTTTAGGGGGAGGGTACTCCTACGAGCAGTACTTC
CASSLGGGYSYEQYF
>13|TRBV6-5|TRBJ1-3|.|.
TGTGCCAGCAGCCAGGGACATGGAAACACCATATATTTT
CASSQGHGNTIYF
>14|TRBV4-2|TRBJ1-1|.|.
TGTGCCAGCAGCCAAGTTATCAGGAACACTGAAGCTTTCTTT
CASSQVIRNTEAFF
>15|TRBV27|TRBJ2-2|once|TRBD2
TGTGCCAGCAGTTTTCTAGCGGGGAGCACCGGGGAGCTGTTTTTT
CASSFLAGSTGELFF
>17|TRBV7-2|TRBJ2-1|few|.
TGTGCCAGCAGCTTCTTCGGGTGGGGGGTCACCTACAATGAGCAGTTCTTC
CASSFFGWGVTYNEQFF
>15|TRBV18|TRBJ2-1|.|TRBD2
TGTGCCAGCTCACCAAGGGCTAGCGGCCACAATGAGCAGTTCTTC
CASSPRASGHNEQFF
>18|TRBV30|TRBJ2-6|.|.
TGTGCCTGGAGTGTAGGTGGAGGCCCTCACCCTGGGGCCAACGTCCTGACTTTC
CAWSVGGGPHPGANVLTF
>16|TRBV7-2|TRBJ2-5|.|TRBD2
TGTGCCAGCAGCCGAGATGGCGGGGGGTACCAAGAGACCCAGTACTTC
CASSRDGGGYQETQYF
>13|TRBV7-9|TRBJ1-4|.|.
TGTGCCAGCAGCTTAGCGGGGAGCGAAAAACTGTTTTTT
CASSLAGSEKLFF
>17|TRBV9|TRBJ2-7|.|TRBD1
TGTGCCAGCAGCGTAGGTCCCGAGGAGACAGGGCTGGGGGAGCAGTACTTC
CASSVGPEETGLGEQYF
>16|TRBV30|TRBJ2-6|.|.
TGTGCCTGGAGTGTATACTCGGGGGTTGGGGCCAACGTCCTGACTTTC
CAWSVYSGVGANVLTF